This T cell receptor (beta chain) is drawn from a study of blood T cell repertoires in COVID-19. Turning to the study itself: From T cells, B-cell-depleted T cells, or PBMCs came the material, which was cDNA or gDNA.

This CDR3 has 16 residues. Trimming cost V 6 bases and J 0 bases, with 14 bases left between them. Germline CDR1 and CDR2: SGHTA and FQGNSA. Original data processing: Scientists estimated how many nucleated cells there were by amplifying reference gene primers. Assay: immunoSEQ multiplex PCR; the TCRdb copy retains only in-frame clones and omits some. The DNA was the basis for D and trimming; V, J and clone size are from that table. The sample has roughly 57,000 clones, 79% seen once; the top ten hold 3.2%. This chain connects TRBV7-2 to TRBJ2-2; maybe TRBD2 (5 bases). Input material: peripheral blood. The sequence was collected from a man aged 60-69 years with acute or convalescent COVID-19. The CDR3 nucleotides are TGTGCCAGCAGACAGAGGGAAGGGCCGAACACCGGGGAGCTGTTTTTT. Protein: CASRQREGPNTGELFF.